These 2 T cell receptor beta chains originate from one sample sequenced in a study of beta chain features in type 1 diabetes. What was sequenced were expressed TCRB transcripts, since all of the isolated RNA had been reverse transcribed. The repertoire was sequenced with immunoSEQ multiplex PCR; TCRdb's copy has only in-frame clones and lacks some. The data hold over 500,000 clones, with around a sixth observed a single time. Specimen: naive CD4+ T cells from blood. The receptors were gathered from a man aged 18 to 29 in good health.

V and J are TRBV7-2 and TRBJ2-2; 8 bases are shared with TRBD2. In germline, CDR1 is SGHTA, CDR2 FQGNSA. Unmatched junction bases numbered 11, after V lost 5 bases and J lost 0 bases. The CDR3 has 18 amino acids. This chain's CDR3 is CASSPRGQRESNTGELFF. The CDR3 bases are TGTGCCAGCAGCCCTAGGGGTCAGCGGGAGTCGAACACCGGGGAGCTGTTTTTT. Filled out from reference TRBV7-2 and TRBJ2-2, the complete variable domain reads GAGVSQSPSNKVTEKGKDVELRCDPISGHTALYWYRQSLGQGLEFLIYFQGNSAPDKSGLPSDRFSAERTGGSVSTLTIQRTQQEDSAVYLCASSPRGQRESNTGELFFGEGSRLTVL.

The V gene is TRBV28, the J gene TRBJ1-6; 10 bases fit TRBD1. The CDR3 runs 13 residues. Germline-derived CDR1 and CDR2 are MDHEN and SYDVKM. V lost 6 bases to trimming and J lost 8 bases; unmatched junction nucleotides: 1. CDR3 nucleotide sequence: TGTGCCAGCAGGGGGACAGGGGATTCACCCCTCCACTTT. Protein sequence: CASRGTGDSPLHF.